The present TCR beta chain was sequenced within a study of prognosis after radiotherapy for stage I lung cancer. Germline V gene sequence: CDR1 SGDLS, CDR2 YYNGEE. The CDR3 has 13 amino acids. The V and J ends lost 2 bases and 4 bases respectively, with 7 bases between them. Two-round multiplex PCR on genomic DNA was the method by which TCR beta CDR3 was amplified. Primers (each specific to one TRBV or TRBJ gene) were used in first-round PCR. TCRdb reanalysed the multiplex PCR reads using MiXCR and keeps one entry per CDR3 protein. The table shows almost 40,000 distinct CDR3 sequences, with about 24% occurring only once. This clonotype was counted many times.

Material: PBMCs, obtained before or after stereotactic body radiation therapy (not recorded which). The gene calls are TRBV9 and TRBJ2-1, with TRBD2 as a possible D gene (5 bases). The TCR originated in a donor over 45 with non-small cell lung cancer. CDR3 sequence (DNA): TGTGCCAGCAGCGTTGAGGGATACAATGAGCAGTTCTTC. Translated: CASSVEGYNEQFF.